A few counts support the clone carrying this T cell receptor (beta chain). RNA transcripts served as the template for amplifying TCR beta CDR3 regions. During a first-round RT-PCR of the TCR CDR3, the HTBI primer set was used. In TCRdb, the multiplex PCR reads were re-called with MiXCR into one record per CDR3 protein. This table holds 380,000 or so distinct CDR3 sequences, about 15% found once. The data were obtained in a study of T cells in Graves' hyperthyroidism and ophthalmopathy. Between the trimmed V and J ends, which lost 5 bases and 6 bases, there was a span of 12 bases. The CDR3 spans 13 residues. Germline CDR1 is MNHNS and CDR2 is SASEGT.

The source is a woman in her 30s with Graves' hyperthyroidism. The V gene is TRBV6-1, the J gene TRBJ2-3; D is uncertain. The sequenced sample was blood. The CDR3 loop is CASSPFFSDTQYF. The CDR3 coding sequence is TGTGCCAGCAGTCCCTTTTTTTCGGATACGCAGTATTTT.